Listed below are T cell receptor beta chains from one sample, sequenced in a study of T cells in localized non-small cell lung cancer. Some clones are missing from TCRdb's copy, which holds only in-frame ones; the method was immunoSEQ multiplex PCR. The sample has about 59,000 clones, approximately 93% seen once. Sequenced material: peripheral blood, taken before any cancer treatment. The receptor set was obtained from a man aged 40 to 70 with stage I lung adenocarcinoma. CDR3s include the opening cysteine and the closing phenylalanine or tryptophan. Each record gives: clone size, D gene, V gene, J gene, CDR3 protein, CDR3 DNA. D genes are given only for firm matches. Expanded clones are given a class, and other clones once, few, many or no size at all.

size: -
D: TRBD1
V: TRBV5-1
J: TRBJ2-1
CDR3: CASGRTGGNEQFF
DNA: TGCGCCAGCGGAAGGACAGGGGGGAATGAGCAGTTCTTC

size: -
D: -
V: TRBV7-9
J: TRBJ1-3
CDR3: CASSLNSGSSGNTIYF
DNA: TGTGCCAGCAGCTTAAATAGTGGGAGCTCTGGAAACACCATATATTTT

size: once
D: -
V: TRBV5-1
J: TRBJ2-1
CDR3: CASSPTSFVDYNEQFF
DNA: TGCGCCAGCAGCCCGACCTCGTTTGTGGACTACAATGAGCAGTTCTTC

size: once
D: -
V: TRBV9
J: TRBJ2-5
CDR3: CASSVNRGAQETQYF
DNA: TGTGCCAGCAGCGTAAACCGGGGGGCCCAAGAGACCCAGTACTTC

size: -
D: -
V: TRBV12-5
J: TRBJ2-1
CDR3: CASGSGGRGHNEQFF
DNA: TGTGCTAGTGGTTCAGGGGGGCGCGGCCACAATGAGCAGTTCTTC

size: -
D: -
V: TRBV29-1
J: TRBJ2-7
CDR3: CSVRGVHEQYF
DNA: TGCAGCGTTCGAGGGGTCCACGAGCAGTACTTC

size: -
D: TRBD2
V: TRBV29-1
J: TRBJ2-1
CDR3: CSGLRAGVNEQFF
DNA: TGCAGCGGTCTACGAGCGGGAGTTAATGAGCAGTTCTTC

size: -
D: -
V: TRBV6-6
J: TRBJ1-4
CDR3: CASTGALGEKLFF
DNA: TGTGCCAGCACTGGGGCCTTAGGTGAAAAACTGTTTTTT

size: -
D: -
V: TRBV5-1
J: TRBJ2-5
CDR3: CASSIPGSKQETQYF
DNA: TGCGCCAGCAGCATCCCCGGGAGTAAACAAGAGACCCAGTACTTC

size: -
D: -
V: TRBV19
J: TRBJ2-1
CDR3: CASSISLVLATGQVGYNEQFF
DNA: TGTGCCAGTAGTATCTCATTGGTGTTGGCGACGGGACAAGTGGGATACAATGAGCAGTTCTTC

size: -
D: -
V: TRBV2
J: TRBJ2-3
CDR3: CASSAGQGDTQYF
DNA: TGTGCCAGCAGTGCGGGGCAGGGAGATACGCAGTATTTT

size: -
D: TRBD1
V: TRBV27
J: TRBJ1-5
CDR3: CASSQGTGANQPQHF
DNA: TGTGCCAGCTCGCAGGGGACAGGGGCTAATCAGCCCCAGCATTTT

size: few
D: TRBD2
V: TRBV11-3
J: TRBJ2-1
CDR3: CASSSRTSGSYNEQFF
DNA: TGTGCCAGCAGCTCACGGACTAGCGGGAGTTACAATGAGCAGTTCTTC

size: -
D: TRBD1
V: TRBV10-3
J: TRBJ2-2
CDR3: CASAGQGVTGELFF
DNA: TGTGCCAGCGCGGGACAGGGGGTCACCGGGGAGCTGTTTTTT

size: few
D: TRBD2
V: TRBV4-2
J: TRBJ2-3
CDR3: CASSQDGTRADTQYF
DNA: TGTGCCAGCAGCCAAGACGGGACTAGGGCAGATACGCAGTATTTT